The TCR beta chain described here comes from a study of T cell changes during pregnancy in multiple sclerosis. V shed 3 bases and J 5 bases; nucleotides not matched to a gene: 8. The CDR3 totals 14 residues. CDR1 is SGHDT, CDR2 YYEEEE, per germline. TCRdb's table, derived via immunoSEQ multiplex PCR, lists solely in-frame clones and lacks some. The table records 40,000 or so clones, about 88% of them present only once. The V gene is TRBV5-6, the J gene TRBJ2-7; 7 positions match TRBD1. The source material was CD8+ T cells from peripheral blood mononuclear cells, sampled in the first trimester of pregnancy. This sequence originates from a female donor with multiple sclerosis, enrolled in a pregnancy study. CDR3 residues: CASSSPGQLDEQYF. The CDR3, as DNA: TGTGCCAGCAGCTCGCCGGGACAGTTAGACGAGCAGTACTTC.